These 29 T cell receptor beta chains originate from one sample sequenced in a study of blood T cell repertoires in COVID-19. Using immunoSEQ multiplex PCR, the repertoire was profiled, and TCRdb retains in-frame clones only, with some absent. The data contain 270,000 or so clones, approximately 87% of them seen just once; the ten biggest clones take up around 9.1%. The material sequenced was peripheral blood. The receptors were gathered from a human donor in a cohort sampled during active COVID-19.

This clone appeared once. The rearrangement links TRBV9 to TRBJ1-6; 8 bases fit TRBD1. V lost 3 bases to trimming and J lost 13 bases; unmatched junction nucleotides: 12. The CDR3 sequence is 15 residues long. Germline V gene data show CDR1 as SGDLS and CDR2 as YYNGEE. The CDR3 here is CASSARGQAGWPLHF. The DNA for the CDR3 is TGTGCCAGCAGCGCCCGGGGACAGGCCGGATGGCCCCTCCACTTT. The full variable domain, with the rest looked up from reference TRBV9 and TRBJ1-6, is DSGVTQTPKHLITATGQRVTLRCSPRSGDLSVYWYQQSLDQGLQFLIQYYNGEERAKGNILERFSAQQFPDLHSELNLSSLELGDSALYFCASSARGQAGWPLHFGNGTRLTVT.

This chain connects TRBV28 to TRBJ1-1, with D possibly matching TRBD1 (5 bases). V shed 3 bases and J shed 4 bases, with 15 bases lying between them. The CDR3 spans 15 residues. Per the germline V gene, CDR1 is MDHEN and CDR2 is SYDVKM. CDR3 in amino acids: CASSLEGTGGTEAFF. In DNA form, the CDR3 reads TGTGCCAGCAGTTTGGAGGGGACGGGGGGCACTGAAGCTTTCTTT.

The chain couples TRBV29-1 to TRBJ2-1; 8 bases agree with TRBD1. Unmatched junction bases numbered 6, after V lost 6 bases and J lost 2 bases. The germline CDR1 and CDR2 sequences are SQVTM and ANQGSEA. The CDR3 is made up of 14 amino acids. The CDR3 nucleotides read TGCAGCGTCAAACTCAGGGGGCCCTACAATGAGCAGTTCTTC. Translated: CSVKLRGPYNEQFF.

This chain links TRBV10-2 with TRBJ2-1, with 13 bases lining up with TRBD2. Trimming removed 11 bases from V and 8 bases from J; junction bases left unmatched: 12. The CDR3 length is 15 residues. Germline CDR1 and CDR2: WSHSY and SAAADI. The CDR3 loop reads CAAQPGTSGADEQFF. The CDR3, as DNA: TGCGCCGCCCAACCAGGGACTAGCGGGGCGGATGAGCAGTTCTTC.

V and J are TRBV10-1 and TRBJ2-1, with 8 bases lining up with TRBD2. V gave up 0 bases and J gave up 11 bases; unmatched junction bases: 12. CDR1 WNHNN and CDR2 SYGVQD come from the germline V gene (reference sequence). The CDR3 contains 16 residues. In DNA, the CDR3 is TGCGCCAGCAGTGAGTCCCCCAGCGGGGGCGCGGCCCAGCAGTTCTTC. Its translation: CASSESPSGGAAQQFF.

This rearrangement joins TRBV24-1 to TRBJ2-3; 10 nucleotides match TRBD2. The length of the CDR3 is 21 residues. Germline lookup yields CDR1 KGHDR and CDR2 SFDVKD. Germline trimming cut 4 bases from V and 3 bases from J; bases unmatched to any gene: 21. CDR3 sequence reads: CATSDSPDRQRAGGGTDTQYF. In DNA form, the CDR3 reads TGTGCCACCAGTGACTCACCAGACAGGCAAAGAGCGGGAGGGGGGACAGATACGCAGTATTTT.

The chain has TRBV7-2 and TRBJ1-1; no reliable D call. The germline V gene encodes CDR1 SGHTA and CDR2 FQGNSA. There are 11 residues in the CDR3. Trimming cost V 4 bases and J 2 bases, with 2 bases left between them. The CDR3 region is CASSSNTEAFF. For the CDR3, the DNA is TGTGCCAGCAGCTCTAACACTGAAGCTTTCTTT.

This clone has just a few counts. The chain uses TRBV6-5 and TRBJ1-1, with D tentatively TRBD1 (5 bases). The V gene lost 6 bases and the J gene lost 4 bases, with 18 bases spanning the gap. CDR3 length: 15 residues. CDR1 is MNHEY, CDR2 SVGAGI, per germline. The CDR3 here is CASRRSSTGGTEAFF. In DNA form, the CDR3 reads TGTGCCAGCAGACGATCGTCTACCGGGGGCACTGAAGCTTTCTTT.

This clone has a count of ten or more. J is TRBJ1-6 and V is TRBV28; 9 bases map to TRBD1. The CDR3 has 17 amino acids. The V segment lost 3 bases and the J segment 5 bases; nucleotides outside the gene matches: 8. Per germline, CDR1 MDHEN and CDR2 SYDVKM. This CDR3 reads CASSFWDRVDDNSPLHF. CDR3 DNA: TGTGCCAGCAGTTTTTGGGACAGGGTTGATGATAATTCACCCCTCCACTTT. Full variable domain (rest looked up from reference TRBV28 and TRBJ1-6): DVKVTQSSRYLVKRTGEKVFLECVQDMDHENMFWYRQDPGLGLRLIYFSYDVKMKEKGDIPEGYSVSREKKERFSLILESASTNQTSMYLCASSFWDRVDDNSPLHFGNGTRLTVT.

This chain links TRBV2 with TRBJ2-1; 11 positions match TRBD1. This CDR3 region has 16 residues. Germline V gene sequence: CDR1 SNHLY, CDR2 FYNNEI. V gave up 6 bases and J gave up 0 bases; unmatched junction bases: 4. The DNA for the CDR3 is TGTGCCAGCAGCATAGGGACAGGGGGCTCCTACAATGAGCAGTTCTTC. It encodes CASSIGTGGSYNEQFF. Based on the CDR3 plus reference TRBV2 and TRBJ2-1, the full variable domain is EPEVTQTPSHQVTQMGQEVILRCVPISNHLYFYWYRQILGQKVEFLVSFYNNEISEKSEIFDDQFSVERPDGSNFTLKIRSTKLEDSAMYFCASSIGTGGSYNEQFFGPGTRLTVL.

The chain links TRBV6-5 to TRBJ2-3; 7 bases align to TRBD2. V gave up 6 bases and J gave up 9 bases; unmatched junction bases: 15. The CDR3 is made up of 15 amino acids. Germline V gene sequence: CDR1 MNHEY, CDR2 SVGAGI. CDR3 region: CASRPYGTTDGTQYF. CDR3 DNA: TGTGCCAGCAGGCCTTACGGGACTACCGACGGGACGCAGTATTTT.

This chain joins TRBV10-3 and TRBJ2-3; 10 bases line up with TRBD2. After removal of 4 bases from V and 5 bases from J, the junction contained 6 bases not matched to a gene. The germline V gene has CDR1 ENHRY and CDR2 SYGVKD. CDR3 size: 15 residues. Here the CDR3 reads CAISAAGGHGDTQYF. The CDR3 bases are TGTGCCATCAGTGCAGCGGGGGGGCATGGAGATACGCAGTATTTT.

V usage is TRBV18 and J usage is TRBJ1-2; D gene unclear. Germline values: CDR1 KGHSH, CDR2 LQKENI. V lost 0 bases and J 2 bases, leaving 7 bases between the germline ends. The CDR3 loop spans 14 amino acids. CDR3 region: CASSPPLRNYGYTF. The CDR3 coding sequence is TGTGCCAGCTCACCACCGTTGCGGAACTATGGCTACACCTTC.

The chain joins TRBV28 to TRBJ1-5; 9 positions agree with TRBD1. The ends lost 4 bases at V and 0 bases at J; junction bases unmatched: 28. There are 24 residues in the CDR3. The germline V gene has CDR1 MDHEN and CDR2 SYDVKM. CDR3 DNA sequence: TGTGCCAGCAGTTATTCTTCCGCGGGACAGGGTCCACGACTCTTCGCGTATAGCAATCAGCCCCAGCATTTT. Its translation: CASSYSSAGQGPRLFAYSNQPQHF. Complete variable domain (other parts from reference TRBV28 and TRBJ1-5): DVKVTQSSRYLVKRTGEKVFLECVQDMDHENMFWYRQDPGLGLRLIYFSYDVKMKEKGDIPEGYSVSREKKERFSLILESASTNQTSMYLCASSYSSAGQGPRLFAYSNQPQHFGDGTRLSIL.

The genes are TRBV10-1 and TRBJ2-5; the D gene is possibly TRBD2 (5 bases). Per germline, CDR1 WNHNN and CDR2 SYGVQD (reference sequence). The CDR3 runs to 15 residues. Between the trimmed V and J ends, which lost 3 bases and 7 bases, there was a span of 18 bases. As DNA, the CDR3 is TGCGCCAGCAGTGAATCATTAGTAGCGTCGGGGACCCAGTACTTC. Residues: CASSESLVASGTQYF.

This chain uses TRBV5-4 with TRBJ2-7; the match to TRBD2 covers 8 bases. CDR1 SGHNT and CDR2 YYREEE come from the germline V gene (reference sequence). The CDR3 runs 14 residues. V gave up 5 bases and J gave up 0 bases; unmatched junction bases: 4. The chain's CDR3 is CASRSGTSSYEQYF. The CDR3 DNA reads TGTGCCAGCAGATCCGGGACTAGCTCCTACGAGCAGTACTTC.

The J gene is TRBJ2-7, the V gene TRBV19, with 8 bases identical to TRBD2. The CDR3 sequence is 15 residues long. Trimming cost V 3 bases and J 2 bases; bases outside gene matches: 6. Germline CDR1 LNHDA, CDR2 SQIVND (reference sequence). CDR3 protein: CASSIGGGGPYEQYF. The CDR3 nucleotides are TGTGCCAGTAGTATTGGAGGCGGGGGGCCCTACGAGCAGTACTTC.

The gene calls are TRBV7-2 and TRBJ2-1; weak D call: TRBD2 (6 bases). The germline V gene encodes CDR1 SGHTA and CDR2 FQGNSA. Trimming pared 4 bases from V and 2 bases from J, leaving 24 bases between. The CDR3 has 19 amino acids. The CDR3 DNA is TGTGCCAGCAGCTATTTATTAGGTGGCGGGGTGGTCGCCTACAATGAGCAGTTCTTC. As protein: CASSYLLGGGVVAYNEQFF.

J is TRBJ1-1 and V is TRBV4-3; no definite D call. There are 14 residues in the CDR3. CDR1 and CDR2 (germline): LGHNA, YSLEER. The V and J ends lost 2 bases and 5 bases respectively, with 12 bases between them. This chain's CDR3 is CASSQRGAGTEAFF. The CDR3 nucleotides are TGCGCCAGCAGCCAAAGAGGTGCGGGAACTGAAGCTTTCTTT.

The rearrangement joins TRBV7-2 to TRBJ1-3; the D gene is possibly TRBD1 (5 bases). The CDR3 totals 13 residues. Trimming left V 5 bases short and J 4 bases short, with 9 bases between. The germline V gene has CDR1 SGHTA and CDR2 FQGNSA. The CDR3 DNA sequence: TGTGCCAGCAGCCCAGGGTTAGGAAACACCATATATTTT. Translation: CASSPGLGNTIYF.

V usage is TRBV27 and J usage is TRBJ2-3; 11 bases match TRBD2. The V gene end was trimmed by 6 bases and the J gene end by 4 bases; junction bases not matched to a gene: 6. The CDR3 length is 15 residues. Germline-derived CDR1 and CDR2 are MNHEY and SMNVEV (reference sequence). Here the CDR3 reads CASRLAGVRADTQYF. CDR3 DNA sequence: TGTGCCAGCAGACTAGCGGGGGTACGAGCAGATACGCAGTATTTT.

This clone was counted a few times. The rearrangement links TRBV29-1 to TRBJ2-5; a weak D match, TRBD2 (5 bases). Per germline, CDR1 SQVTM and CDR2 ANQGSEA. The CDR3 has 10 residues. V lost 5 bases and J lost 5, with 6 bases in between. The CDR3 nucleotides read TGCAGCGTTCGAGGGGAGACCCAGTACTTC. Its protein is CSVRGETQYF.

The chain uses TRBV5-1 and TRBJ2-3; TRBD1 matches 8 bases. Germline lookup yields CDR1 SGHRS and CDR2 YFSETQ. J was trimmed by 0 bases and V by 0 bases; bases with no gene match: 6. The CDR3 spans 17 residues. DNA for the CDR3: TGCGCCAGCAGCTTGGGCCAGGGGGCAATGAGCACAGATACGCAGTATTTT. Its protein product is CASSLGQGAMSTDTQYF.

J is TRBJ2-7 and V is TRBV5-1; 9 bases match TRBD1. The CDR3 runs 13 residues. V trimming: 4 bases; J trimming: 7 bases; junction bases outside the gene matches: 6. Germline V CDR1 and CDR2: SGHRS, YFSETQ. CDR3 sequence: CASSVDRGGEQYF. The DNA for the CDR3 is TGCGCCAGCAGCGTGGACAGGGGCGGAGAGCAGTACTTC. The full variable domain, its missing parts supplied by reference TRBV5-1 and TRBJ2-7, is KAGVTQTPRYLIKTRGQQVTLSCSPISGHRSVSWYQQTPGQGLQFLFEYFSETQRNKGNFPGRFSGRQFSNSRSEMNVSTLELGDSALYLCASSVDRGGEQYFGPGTRLTVT.

The chain joins TRBV19 to TRBJ1-4, with TRBD1 matching over 9 bases. The trim removed 5 bases at V and 7 bases at J, leaving 8 bases unmatched. The germline CDR1 and CDR2 sequences are LNHDA and SQIVND (reference sequence). The CDR3 runs 15 residues. The CDR3 DNA sequence: TGTGCCAGTAGTGTCCGGACAGGGGTAGGTGAAAAACTGTTTTTT. As protein: CASSVRTGVGEKLFF. Full variable domain (outside the CDR3, taken from reference TRBV19 and TRBJ1-4): DGGITQSPKYLFRKEGQNVTLSCEQNLNHDAMYWYRQDPGQGLRLIYYSQIVNDFQKGDIAEGYSVSREKKESFPLTVTSAQKNPTAFYLCASSVRTGVGEKLFFGSGTQLSVL.

The chain joins TRBV6-5 to TRBJ1-1; 8 bases match TRBD1. The V gene end was trimmed by 5 bases and the J gene end by 10 bases; junction bases not matched to a gene: 9. The CDR3 length is 13 residues. Looked up from germline, CDR1 is MNHEY and CDR2 is SVGAGI. CDR3 sequence: CASSPDYQGAAFF. The DNA for the CDR3 is TGTGCCAGCAGTCCGGATTATCAGGGGGCAGCTTTCTTT.

V is TRBV5-6 and J is TRBJ1-1; D may be TRBD1 (6 bases). CDR1 is SGHDT and CDR2 is YYEEEE in the germline V gene. V gave up 4 bases and J gave up 2 bases, with 15 bases separating them. This CDR3 is 15 amino acids long. The CDR3 is CASSTQGSGNTEAFF. CDR3 coding DNA: TGTGCCAGCAGCACTCAGGGGAGCGGAAACACTGAAGCTTTCTTT.

The chain links TRBV2 to TRBJ1-1; D is unclear. The CDR3 runs 17 residues. Per germline, CDR1 SNHLY and CDR2 FYNNEI. V shed 2 bases and J shed 2 bases, with 18 bases lying between them. CDR3 loop: CASSERRTAIPNTEAFF. The CDR3 DNA sequence: TGTGCCAGCAGTGAACGCCGAACAGCCATCCCCAACACTGAAGCTTTCTTT.

To note about this clone: The junction does not match germline at one end; this may be a read error. The chain employs TRBV29-1 and TRBJ2-2, with 11 bases matching TRBD2. Germline V lookup: CDR1 SQVTM, CDR2 ANQGSEA. The CDR3 has 14 amino acids. The CDR3 DNA reads TGCAGCGTGGAAGGACTAGCGGGCACCGGGGAGCTGTTTTTT. Protein sequence: CSVEGLAGTGELFF.